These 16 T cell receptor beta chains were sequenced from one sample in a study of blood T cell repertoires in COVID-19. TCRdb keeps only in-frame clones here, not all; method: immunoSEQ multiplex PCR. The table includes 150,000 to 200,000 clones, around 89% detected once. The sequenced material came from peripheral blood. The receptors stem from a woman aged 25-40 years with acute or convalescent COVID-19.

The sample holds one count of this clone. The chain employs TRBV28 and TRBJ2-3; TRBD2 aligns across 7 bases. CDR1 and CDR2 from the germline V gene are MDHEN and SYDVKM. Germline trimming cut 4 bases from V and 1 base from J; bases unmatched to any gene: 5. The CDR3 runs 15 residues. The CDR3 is CASSYRGERTDTQYF. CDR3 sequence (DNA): TGTGCCAGCAGTTACCGGGGGGAGCGCACAGATACGCAGTATTTT. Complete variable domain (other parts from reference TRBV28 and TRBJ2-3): DVKVTQSSRYLVKRTGEKVFLECVQDMDHENMFWYRQDPGLGLRLIYFSYDVKMKEKGDIPEGYSVSREKKERFSLILESASTNQTSMYLCASSYRGERTDTQYFGPGTRLTVL.

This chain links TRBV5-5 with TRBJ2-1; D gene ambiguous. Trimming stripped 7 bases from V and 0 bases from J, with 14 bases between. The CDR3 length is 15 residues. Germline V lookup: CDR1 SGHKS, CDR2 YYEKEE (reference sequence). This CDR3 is CASRWAHSSYNEQFF. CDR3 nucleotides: TGTGCCAGCCGGTGGGCCCATAGCTCCTACAATGAGCAGTTCTTC.

Here the CDR3 DNA reads TGTGCCAGCAGTTTCTTGTACCAAGAGACCCAGTACTTC. Its translation is CASSFLYQETQYF. The rearrangement uses TRBV28 and TRBJ2-5; D gene uncertain. Trimming took 3 bases from V and 0 from J, leaving 5 bases between them. The CDR3 contains 13 residues. The germline CDR1 and CDR2 sequences are MDHEN and SYDVKM.

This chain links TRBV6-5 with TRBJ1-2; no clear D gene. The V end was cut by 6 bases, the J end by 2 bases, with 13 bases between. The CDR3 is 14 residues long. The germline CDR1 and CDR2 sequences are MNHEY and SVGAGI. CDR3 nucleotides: TGTGCCAGCAGCCCGACGGGTTTAAACTATGGCTACACCTTC. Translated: CASSPTGLNYGYTF.

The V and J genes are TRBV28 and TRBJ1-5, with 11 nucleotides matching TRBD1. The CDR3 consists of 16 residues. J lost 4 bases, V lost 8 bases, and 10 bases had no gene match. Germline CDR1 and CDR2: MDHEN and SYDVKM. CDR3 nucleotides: TGTGCCAGCGAAGGCCACCGGGACAGGGGGAATCAGCCCCAGCATTTT. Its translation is CASEGHRDRGNQPQHF.

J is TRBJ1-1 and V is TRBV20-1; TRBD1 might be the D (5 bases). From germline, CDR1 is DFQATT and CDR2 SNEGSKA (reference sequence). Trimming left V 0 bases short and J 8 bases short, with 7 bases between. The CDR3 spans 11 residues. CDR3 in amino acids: CSARDRTEAFF. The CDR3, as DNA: TGCAGTGCTAGAGATCGGACAGAAGCTTTCTTT.

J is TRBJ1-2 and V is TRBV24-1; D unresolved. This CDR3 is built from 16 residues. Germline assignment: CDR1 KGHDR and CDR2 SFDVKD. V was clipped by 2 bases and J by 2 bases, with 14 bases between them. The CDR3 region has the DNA TGTGCCACCAGTGATTCCGACTCACCCAACAACTATGGCTACACCTTC. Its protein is CATSDSDSPNNYGYTF.

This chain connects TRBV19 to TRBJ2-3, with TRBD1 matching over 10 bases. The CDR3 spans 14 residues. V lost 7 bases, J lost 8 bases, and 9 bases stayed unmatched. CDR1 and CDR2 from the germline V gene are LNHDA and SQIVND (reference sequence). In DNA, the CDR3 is TGTGCCAGTATTGACAGGGGGCGCGGTGGTACGCAGTATTTT. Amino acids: CASIDRGRGGTQYF.

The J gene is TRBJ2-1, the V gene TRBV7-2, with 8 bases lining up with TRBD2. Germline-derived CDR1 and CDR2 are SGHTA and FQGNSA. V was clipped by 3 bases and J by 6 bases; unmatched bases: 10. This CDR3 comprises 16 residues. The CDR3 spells CASSFMATGGPNEQFF. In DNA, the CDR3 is TGTGCCAGCAGCTTTATGGCGACGGGAGGGCCCAATGAGCAGTTCTTC. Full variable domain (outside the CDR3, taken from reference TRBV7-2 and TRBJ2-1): GAGVSQSPSNKVTEKGKDVELRCDPISGHTALYWYRQSLGQGLEFLIYFQGNSAPDKSGLPSDRFSAERTGGSVSTLTIQRTQQEDSAVYLCASSFMATGGPNEQFFGPGTRLTVL.

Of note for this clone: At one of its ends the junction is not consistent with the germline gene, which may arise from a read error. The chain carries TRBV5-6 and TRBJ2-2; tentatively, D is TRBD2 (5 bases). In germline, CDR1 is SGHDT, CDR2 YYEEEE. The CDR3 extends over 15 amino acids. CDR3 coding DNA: TGTGCCAGCAGGTATGGTGTCGGGAACGCCGGGGAGCTGTTTTTT. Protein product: CASRYGVGNAGELFF.

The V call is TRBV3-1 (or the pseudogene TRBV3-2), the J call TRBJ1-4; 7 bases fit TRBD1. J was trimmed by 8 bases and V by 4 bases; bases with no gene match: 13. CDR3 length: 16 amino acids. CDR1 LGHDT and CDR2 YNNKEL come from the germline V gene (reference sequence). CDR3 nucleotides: TGTGCCAGCAGCCCTACGTTTGGACAGGCAGAAGAAAAACTGTTTTTT. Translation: CASSPTFGQAEEKLFF.

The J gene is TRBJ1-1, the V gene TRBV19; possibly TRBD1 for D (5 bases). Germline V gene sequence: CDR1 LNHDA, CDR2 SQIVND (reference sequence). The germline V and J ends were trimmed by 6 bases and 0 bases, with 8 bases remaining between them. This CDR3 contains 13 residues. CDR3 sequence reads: CASRGGMNTEAFF. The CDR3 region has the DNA TGTGCCAGTAGGGGGGGGATGAACACTGAAGCTTTCTTT.

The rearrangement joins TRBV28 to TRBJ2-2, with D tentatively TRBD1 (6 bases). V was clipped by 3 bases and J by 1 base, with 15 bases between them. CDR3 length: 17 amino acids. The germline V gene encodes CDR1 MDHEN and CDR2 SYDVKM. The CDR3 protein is CASSLGARKMNTGELFF. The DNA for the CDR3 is TGTGCCAGCAGTTTGGGGGCGCGGAAGATGAACACCGGGGAGCTGTTTTTT.

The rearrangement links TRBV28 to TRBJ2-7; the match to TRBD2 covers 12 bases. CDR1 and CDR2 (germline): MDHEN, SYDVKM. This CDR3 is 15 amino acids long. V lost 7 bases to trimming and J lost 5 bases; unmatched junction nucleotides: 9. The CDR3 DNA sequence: TGTGCCAGCAATTCCCTAGCGGGAGGGAGTAACGAGCAGTACTTC. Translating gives CASNSLAGGSNEQYF.

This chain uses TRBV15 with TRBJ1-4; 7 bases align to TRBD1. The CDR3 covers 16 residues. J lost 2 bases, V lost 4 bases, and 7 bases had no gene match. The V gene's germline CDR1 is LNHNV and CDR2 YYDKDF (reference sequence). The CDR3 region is CATSKLETGTNEKLFF. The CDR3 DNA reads TGTGCCACCAGCAAACTCGAGACAGGGACTAATGAAAAACTGTTTTTT.

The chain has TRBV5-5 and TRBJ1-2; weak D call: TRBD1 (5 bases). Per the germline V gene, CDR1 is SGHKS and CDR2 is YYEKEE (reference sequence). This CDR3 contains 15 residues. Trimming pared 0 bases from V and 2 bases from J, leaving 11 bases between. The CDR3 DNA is TGTGCCAGCAGCTTGGAAACAGGCGTAAACTATGGCTACACCTTC. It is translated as CASSLETGVNYGYTF.